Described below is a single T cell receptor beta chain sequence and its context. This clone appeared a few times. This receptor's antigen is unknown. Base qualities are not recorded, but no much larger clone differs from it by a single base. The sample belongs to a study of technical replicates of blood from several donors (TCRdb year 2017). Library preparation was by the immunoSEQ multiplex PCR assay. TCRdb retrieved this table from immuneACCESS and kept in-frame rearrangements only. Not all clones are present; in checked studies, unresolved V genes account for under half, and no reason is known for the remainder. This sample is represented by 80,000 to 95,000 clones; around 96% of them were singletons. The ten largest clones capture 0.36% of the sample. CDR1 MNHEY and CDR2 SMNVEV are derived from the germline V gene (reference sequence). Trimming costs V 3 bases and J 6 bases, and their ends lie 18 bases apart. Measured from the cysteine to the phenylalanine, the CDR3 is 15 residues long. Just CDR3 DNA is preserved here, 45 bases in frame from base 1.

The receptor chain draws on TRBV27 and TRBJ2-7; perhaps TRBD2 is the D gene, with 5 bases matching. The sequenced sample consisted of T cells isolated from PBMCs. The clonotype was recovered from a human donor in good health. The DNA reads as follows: TGTGCCAGCAGTTTGGCCCACGGGGTCAGCGGCGAGCAGTACTTC. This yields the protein CASSLAHGVSGEQYF.